The clone carrying this T cell receptor (beta chain) showed up just once. This specimen belongs to a study of blood T cell repertoires in COVID-19. This CDR3 comprises 14 residues. The junction had 4 bases not matched to a gene; V was cut back by 0 bases and J by 5 bases. Germline V gene data show CDR1 as SGHRS and CDR2 as YFSETQ. Before being deemed recovered, Cohort 3 donors had two negative PCRs, clearance, or symptom resolution. Original data processing: Researchers report that nucleated cell counts were estimated from reference gene primer amplification. Sequencing used immunoSEQ multiplex PCR; TCRdb keeps in-frame clones, though not all of them. Clone size and the V and J calls come from that table; the DNA yielded D and trimming. This sample has fewer than 600,000 clones, with roughly 88% found just once.

Sequenced: PBMCs or T cells enriched from blood (not recorded which). The sequence derives from a woman in her forties who had recovered from COVID-19. The chain employs TRBV5-1 and TRBJ2-5; 7 bases match TRBD1. Here the CDR3 DNA reads TGCGCCAGCAGCTTGGAGGGGACAGTGGAGACCCAGTACTTC. Its protein product is CASSLEGTVETQYF.